The 19 T cell receptor beta chains in this list originate from one sample, sequenced in a study of human T cells and chemical hapten exposure. Using its own MiXCR run on the RACE reads, TCRdb lists one record per CDR3 protein. The data contain 75,000 to 95,000 distinct CDR3 sequences, approximately 12% of them singletons. As to time point: patch test 1, 2 weeks after DPC sensitization. Specified treatment: therapeutic diphenylcyclopropenone sensitization with weekly scalp DPC. Sequencing was performed on whole blood, taken in connection with sensitization to the hapten diphenylcyclopropenone (DPC). The source is a woman aged 60-75 years with alopecia areata. Some clones in this sample may be carry-over from other donors' samples.

There are many counts of this clonotype. V usage is TRBV11-2 and J usage is TRBJ2-5, with D perhaps being TRBD1 or TRBD2 (5 bases each). The germline gives CDR1 SGHAT, CDR2 FQNNGV. CDR3 length: 16 amino acids. Trimming removed 5 bases at V and 2 bases at J, with 18 bases between. CDR3 sequence reads: CASSRYGSGQQETQYF. DNA for the CDR3: TGTGCCAGCAGCCGGTACGGAAGCGGACAACAAGAGACCCAGTACTTC. Together with reference TRBV11-2 and TRBJ2-5, the CDR3 gives the full variable domain: EAGVAQSPRYKIIEKRQSVAFWCNPISGHATLYWYQQILGQGPKLLIQFQNNGVVDDSQLPKDRFSAERLKGVDSTLKIQPAKLEDSAVYLCASSRYGSGQQETQYFGPGTRLLVL.

This clonotype was observed a few times. The chain employs TRBV2 and TRBJ1-6, with 8 nucleotides matching TRBD1. Germline trimming cut 6 bases from V and 7 bases from J; bases unmatched to any gene: 8. The germline V gene has CDR1 SNHLY and CDR2 FYNNEI. There are 15 residues in the CDR3. The CDR3 bases are TGTGCCAGCAGAAACCAGGGGGCAGAGAATTCACCCCTCCACTTT. It is translated as CASRNQGAENSPLHF. Filled out from reference TRBV2 and TRBJ1-6, the complete variable domain reads EPEVTQTPSHQVTQMGQEVILRCVPISNHLYFYWYRQILGQKVEFLVSFYNNEISEKSEIFDDQFSVERPDGSNFTLKIRSTKLEDSAMYFCASRNQGAENSPLHFGNGTRLTVT.

The rearrangement links TRBV10-1 to TRBJ1-1, with D unresolved. Trimming took off 7 bases at V and 2 bases at J, with 11 bases between the two ends. Germline CDR1 WNHNN, CDR2 SYGVQD (reference sequence). CDR3 size: 13 residues. CDR3 bases: TGCGCCAGCAAGGGCCAAGCAAACACTGAAGCTTTCTTT. It is translated as CASKGQANTEAFF.

The J gene is TRBJ2-7, the V gene TRBV29-1; D not resolved. This CDR3 contains 11 residues. The ends were cut back, 4 bases at V and 3 bases at J, with 7 bases in the middle. The germline gives CDR1 SQVTM, CDR2 ANQGSEA. CDR3 sequence: CSVVAYYEQYF. CDR3 DNA: TGCAGCGTTGTAGCCTACTACGAGCAGTACTTC.

The gene calls are TRBV7-6 and TRBJ1-2, with 7 bases matching TRBD1. J gave up 2 bases and V 5 bases, and 2 bases lay outside the gene matches. Germline CDR1 reads SGHVS; CDR2 reads FNYEAQ. The CDR3 length is 13 residues. The CDR3 sequence: CASSVGQNYGYTF. CDR3 coding DNA: TGTGCCAGCAGCGTGGGACAGAACTATGGCTACACCTTC.

This clonotype appeared many times. The chain carries TRBV3-1 and TRBJ2-1, with 10 bases aligning to TRBD2. The CDR3 extends over 15 amino acids. The junction had 5 bases not matched to a gene; V was cut back by 2 bases and J by 7 bases. Germline V lookup: CDR1 LGHDT, CDR2 YNNKEL (reference sequence). The CDR3 region is CASSQTSGAGNEQFF. As DNA, the CDR3 is TGTGCCAGCAGCCAAACTAGCGGGGCGGGAAATGAGCAGTTCTTC.

In its sample, this clonotype was seen many times. The chain carries TRBV12-3 or TRBV12-4 and TRBJ1-1; no reliable D call. Trimming took off 3 bases at V and 5 bases at J, with 7 bases between the two ends. The CDR3 is made up of 12 amino acids. CDR3 DNA: TGTGCCAGCAGTTTTGTCGGAACTGAAGCTTTCTTT. This gives the protein CASSFVGTEAFF.

This sequence joins TRBV28 and TRBJ2-1; D is unresolved. The ends were cut back, 7 bases at V and 10 bases at J, with 8 bases in the middle. This CDR3 has 10 amino acids. Germline V gives CDR1 MDHEN, CDR2 SYDVKM. In DNA form, the CDR3 reads TGTGCCAGCACCTCTGGAGAGCAGTTCTTC. Translated: CASTSGEQFF.

This clonotype was seen repeatedly, ten times or more. The chain is built from TRBV21-1 and TRBJ2-3. TRBV21-1 is termed a pseudogene. The length of the CDR3 is 15 residues. The CDR3 sequence: CASSNPRFQSDTQYF. The CDR3 coding sequence is TGTGCCAGCAGCAATCCTAGATTCCAATCAGATACGCAGTATTTT.

The chain combines TRBV12-3 or TRBV12-4 with TRBJ1-6; possibly TRBD1 for D (6 bases). The CDR3 runs 13 residues. V was pared by 7 bases and J by 9 bases, with 13 bases between. The CDR3 DNA reads TGTGCCAGCATAAGGCAGGGGACTTCACCCCTCCACTTT. It specifies CASIRQGTSPLHF.

This clonotype was counted a few times. This sequence joins TRBV12-3 or TRBV12-4 and TRBJ1-2; 10 bases are shared with TRBD1. The CDR3 is made up of 14 amino acids. V trimming: 6 bases; J trimming: 5 bases; junction bases outside the gene matches: 6. The CDR3 loop is CASSTGQGLYGYTF. CDR3 nucleotides: TGTGCCAGCAGCACGGGACAGGGGTTGTATGGCTACACCTTC.

This clonotype came up many times. This chain uses TRBV7-2 with TRBJ1-1; tentative D call: TRBD1 (5 bases). Germline CDR1 reads SGHTA; CDR2 reads FQGNSA. The germline V and J ends were trimmed by 1 base and 4 bases, with 7 bases remaining between them. The CDR3 contains 13 residues. In DNA form, the CDR3 reads TGTGCCAGCAGCTTAGGACAGATCACTGAAGCTTTCTTT. Its translation is CASSLGQITEAFF.

CDR3 sequence: CSGKSTEAFF. The CDR3 DNA sequence: TGCAGCGGAAAGTCCACTGAAGCTTTCTTT. The chain is built from TRBV29-1 and TRBJ1-1; D is uncertain. Trimming removed 7 bases at V and 4 bases at J, with 7 bases between. The CDR3 is 10 amino acids. Germline CDR1 SQVTM, CDR2 ANQGSEA.

This clonotype was detected ten times or more. The chain couples TRBV11-2 to TRBJ2-5; 7 bases align to TRBD2. Trimming took 4 bases from V and 5 from J; bases not matched to a gene: 10. The length of the CDR3 is 15 residues. Germline-derived CDR1 and CDR2 are SGHAT and FQNNGV. The CDR3 bases are TGTGCCAGCAGCTCCCAACTAGCGTATCGGGAGACCCAGTACTTC. Amino acids: CASSSQLAYRETQYF.

Regarding this clonotype: Given a much more abundant clone one base away, this may be a read error. J is TRBJ1-2 and V is TRBV7-6; the D gene is possibly TRBD1 (5 bases). The germline V gene encodes CDR1 SGHVS and CDR2 FNYEAQ. The CDR3 runs 16 residues. The CDR3 here is CASNLVSTGGLYGYTF. In DNA form, the CDR3 reads TGTGCCAGCAACTTAGTTTCGACTGGGGGTTTATATGGCTACACCTTC.

The table lists this clonotype with many counts. CDR3 in DNA: TGCAGCGTTTCCGGGGGGAATCTCAATCAGCCCCAGCATTTT. As protein: CSVSGGNLNQPQHF. The chain has TRBV29-1 and TRBJ1-5; D is perhaps TRBD1 (5 bases). Per the germline V gene, CDR1 is SQVTM and CDR2 is ANQGSEA. The V and J ends lost 5 bases and 3 bases respectively, with 14 bases between them. The CDR3 extends over 14 amino acids. The full variable domain, with the rest looked up from reference TRBV29-1 and TRBJ1-5, is SAVISQKPSRDICQRGTSLTIQCQVDSQVTMMFWYRQQPGQSLTLIATANQGSEATYESGFVIDKFPISRPNLTFSTLTVSNMSPEDSSIYLCSVSGGNLNQPQHFGDGTRLSIL.

V is TRBV6-6 and J is TRBJ1-4, with TRBD1 as a possible D gene (6 bases). Germline V gene data show CDR1 as MNHNY and CDR2 as SVGAGI (reference sequence). The CDR3 extends over 12 amino acids. Trimming took 8 bases from V and 5 from J, leaving 9 bases between them. The CDR3: CASGTGNEKLFF. The CDR3 region has the DNA TGTGCCAGCGGCACAGGGAATGAAAAACTGTTTTTT.

At least ten counts were recorded for this clonotype. The limits of the CDR3 on the DNA are not certain, so only TCRdb's listed CDR3 is given. V is TRBV7-2 and J is TRBJ2-4; the table names TRBD1, a call not compared with the DNA. CDR1 is SGHTA and CDR2 is FQGNSA in the germline V gene. The CDR3 spans 13 amino acids, including both terminal residues. The CDR3 reads CASSFAGGAISHF.

This clonotype was counted a few times. The J gene is TRBJ2-3, the V gene TRBV9; TRBD1 might be the D (6 bases). The germline gives CDR1 SGDLS, CDR2 YYNGEE. This CDR3 is built from 14 residues. Trimming stripped 3 bases from V and 7 bases from J, with 15 bases between. CDR3 in DNA: TGTGCCAGCAGCGGAGGGGGAGACAGTCATACGCAGTATTTT. Translated, it gives CASSGGGDSHTQYF.